The clone carrying this T cell receptor beta chain has a count of ten or more. Its target is not known. These data belong to a study of T cells in Graves' hyperthyroidism and ophthalmopathy. Amplified TCR beta CDR3 regions derived from RNA transcripts. First-round RT-PCR of the TCR CDR3 relied on the HTBI primer set. TCRdb recomputed calls from the multiplex PCR reads with MiXCR, one row per CDR3 protein. The sample contains roughly 500,000 distinct CDR3 sequences, 15% to 20% of which appear only once. Trimming cost V 6 bases and J 5 bases, with 16 bases left between them. The CDR3 totals 14 residues. CDR1 MNHEY and CDR2 SMNVEV come from the germline V gene (reference sequence). Regarding the study as a whole: Blood also carried most thyroid clonotypes expanded above 0.001.

The sequenced material came from blood. The J gene is TRBJ2-5, the V gene TRBV27, with a weak D call TRBD1 (7 bases). The origin of this receptor is a woman aged 25 to 39 with Graves' ophthalmopathy. The chain's CDR3 is CASREIQGRETQYF. The CDR3 nucleotides read TGTGCCAGCAGGGAGATACAGGGGAGGGAGACCCAGTACTTC.